Shown below are 29 T cell receptor beta chains from a single sample sequenced in a study of T cell repertoires in cytomegalovirus infection. MiXCR was run by TCRdb on the reads, yielding one entry per CDR3 protein. The profile shows about 200,000 distinct CDR3 sequences, approximately 9.6% of them singletons. The source material was PBMCs. All receptors come from a human donor in good health (CMV status not recorded). Some clones in this sample may be carry-over from other donors' samples.

This clonotype has a handful of counts. This sequence joins TRBV20-1 and TRBJ2-1; 7 bases are shared with TRBD1. V lost 7 bases, J lost 1 base, and 4 bases stayed unmatched. The CDR3 sequence is 13 residues long. From germline, CDR1 is DFQATT and CDR2 SNEGSKA (reference sequence). CDR3 coding DNA: TGCAGTGTCCTGGGACAGTCCTACAATGAGCAGTTCTTC. The encoded protein is CSVLGQSYNEQFF.

In its sample, this clonotype was seen many times. The chain couples TRBV7-2 to TRBJ1-1; the D is unclear. Trimming took off 0 bases at V and 2 bases at J, with 10 bases between the two ends. The CDR3 contains 15 residues. From germline, CDR1 is SGHTA and CDR2 FQGNSA. CDR3 DNA sequence: TGTGCCAGCAGCTTAGCGGTAGGCGACAACACTGAAGCTTTCTTT. It is translated as CASSLAVGDNTEAFF.

This chain links TRBV6-5 with TRBJ1-1, with unresolved D. Germline values: CDR1 MNHEY, CDR2 SVGAGI. This CDR3 has 12 residues. The ends were cut back, 5 bases at V and 6 bases at J, with 10 bases in the middle. In DNA, the CDR3 is TGTGCCAGCAGTCCCTCAGTGGCTGAAGCTTTCTTT. Translated, it gives CASSPSVAEAFF.

This clonotype showed up many times. The J gene is TRBJ2-7, the V gene TRBV7-2, with D perhaps matching TRBD1 or TRBD2 (5 bases each). Between the trimmed V and J ends, which lost 5 bases and 0 bases, there was a span of 11 bases. The CDR3 length is 14 residues. Germline V gives CDR1 SGHTA, CDR2 FQGNSA. DNA of the CDR3: TGTGCCAGCAGCCCGGGACGGAGCTCCTACGAGCAGTACTTC. Translating it yields CASSPGRSSYEQYF.

This clonotype has only a few counts. This rearrangement joins TRBV20-1 to TRBJ2-7, with 7 bases that match TRBD1. The J segment lost 3 bases and the V segment lost 1 base, leaving 0 bases of the junction unmatched. CDR3 length: 12 residues. Per germline, CDR1 DFQATT and CDR2 SNEGSKA (reference sequence). The DNA of the CDR3 is TGCAGTGCTAGAGGGGACAGCTACGAGCAGTACTTC. Translated, it gives CSARGDSYEQYF.

This clonotype was seen only a few times. The chain joins TRBV27 to TRBJ1-2; weak D call: TRBD1 (5 bases). This CDR3 contains 17 residues. From germline, CDR1 is MNHEY and CDR2 SMNVEV (reference sequence). The ends were cut back, 0 bases at V and 4 bases at J, with 18 bases in the middle. The CDR3 region is CASSLSRVGRASYGYTF. The DNA of the CDR3 is TGTGCCAGCAGTTTATCGAGGGTCGGCAGGGCCTCCTATGGCTACACCTTC.

This clonotype was seen ten or more times. The rearrangement uses TRBV7-2 and TRBJ1-1; D uncertain. The germline V gene encodes CDR1 SGHTA and CDR2 FQGNSA. The V and J ends lost 0 bases and 4 bases respectively, with 15 bases between them. The CDR3 runs 16 residues. In DNA, the CDR3 is TGTGCCAGCAGCTTAGCGTTAGCGGCATGGGCCACTGAAGCTTTCTTT. Translated: CASSLALAAWATEAFF.

The chain is built from TRBV20-1 and TRBJ2-4, with TRBD2 as a possible D gene (7 bases). Germline-derived CDR1 and CDR2 are DFQATT and SNEGSKA (reference sequence). CDR3 length: 17 residues. Between the trimmed V and J ends, which lost 3 bases and 0 bases, there was a span of 18 bases. CDR3 in amino acids: CSARRGGTLLAKNIQYF. The CDR3 nucleotides read TGCAGTGCTAGGAGGGGGGGTACTCTTCTAGCCAAAAACATTCAGTACTTC.

This clonotype was counted many times. This chain uses TRBV7-8 with TRBJ2-7; 7 bases align to TRBD2. The junction had 8 bases not matched to a gene; V was cut back by 5 bases and J by 4 bases. The CDR3 has 14 residues. Germline assignment: CDR1 SGHVS and CDR2 FQNEAQ. This CDR3 is CASSPGGGEYEQYF. The CDR3 region has the DNA TGTGCCAGCAGCCCTGGGGGGGGAGAATACGAGCAGTACTTC.

This clonotype occurred a few times. The genes are TRBV4-1 and TRBJ2-5, with D possibly matching TRBD1 (6 bases). CDR1 and CDR2 from the germline V gene are MGHRA and YSYEKL. CDR3 length equals 15 residues. V was shortened by 1 base and J by 5 bases, with 14 bases between the two germline ends. The CDR3 region is CASSQGTGYQETQYF. Written as DNA, the CDR3 is TGCGCCAGCAGCCAAGGAACAGGGTATCAGGAGACCCAGTACTTC.

The chain carries TRBV4-3 and TRBJ2-7, with TRBD2 matching 11 bases. The junction had 17 bases not matched to a gene; V was cut back by 4 bases and J by 0 bases. Germline V gene sequence: CDR1 LGHNA, CDR2 YSLEER. The CDR3 sequence is 20 residues long. The CDR3 DNA reads as TGCGCCAGCAGCCCGGACTCGGGACTAGCGGATTTCCCCCTCTCCTACGAGCAGTACTTC. Translation gives CASSPDSGLADFPLSYEQYF.

The chain combines TRBV7-2 with TRBJ2-7; tentatively, D is TRBD2 (6 bases). The ends were cut back, 5 bases at V and 0 bases at J, with 8 bases in the middle. Germline CDR1 reads SGHTA; CDR2 reads FQGNSA. The CDR3 covers 13 residues. The CDR3 bases are TGTGCCAGCAGCCGGACTAACTCCTACGAGCAGTACTTC. It encodes CASSRTNSYEQYF. The full variable domain, completed using reference TRBV7-2 and TRBJ2-7, is GAGVSQSPSNKVTEKGKDVELRCDPISGHTALYWYRQSLGQGLEFLIYFQGNSAPDKSGLPSDRFSAERTGGSVSTLTIQRTQQEDSAVYLCASSRTNSYEQYFGPGTRLTVT.

This clonotype was counted many times. V and J are TRBV28 and TRBJ1-1; D uncertain. The CDR3 has 13 residues. Germline V CDR1 and CDR2: MDHEN, SYDVKM. The V gene lost 11 bases and the J gene lost 5 bases, with 18 bases spanning the gap. The CDR3 bases are TGTGCCGGCCAGGCTCCCGGAGGGACTGAAGCTTTCTTT. The encoded protein is CAGQAPGGTEAFF. The full variable domain, its missing parts supplied by reference TRBV28 and TRBJ1-1, is DVKVTQSSRYLVKRTGEKVFLECVQDMDHENMFWYRQDPGLGLRLIYFSYDVKMKEKGDIPEGYSVSREKKERFSLILESASTNQTSMYLCAGQAPGGTEAFFGQGTRLTVV.

The genes are TRBV29-1 and TRBJ1-2; 7 nucleotides match TRBD1. The V segment lost 4 bases and the J segment 4 bases; nucleotides outside the gene matches: 12. The CDR3 has 15 amino acids. The V gene's germline CDR1 is SQVTM and CDR2 ANQGSEA. Written as DNA, the CDR3 is TGCAGCGTTGGCGGTGACGTAGACAGGGTCTATGGCTACACCTTC. It codes for CSVGGDVDRVYGYTF.

There are many counts of this clonotype. The chain joins TRBV5-1 to TRBJ2-2, with 9 bases lining up with TRBD1. Per germline, CDR1 SGHRS and CDR2 YFSETQ. There are 16 residues in the CDR3. J was trimmed by 0 bases and V by 3 bases; bases with no gene match: 3. Here the CDR3 DNA reads TGCGCCAGCAGCTGGGGGGACAGGGCGAACACCGGGGAGCTGTTTTTT. Translating it yields CASSWGDRANTGELFF. Variable domain in full (rest from reference TRBV5-1 and TRBJ2-2): KAGVTQTPRYLIKTRGQQVTLSCSPISGHRSVSWYQQTPGQGLQFLFEYFSETQRNKGNFPGRFSGRQFSNSRSEMNVSTLELGDSALYLCASSWGDRANTGELFFGEGSRLTVL.

The sample holds a few counts of this clonotype. The rearrangement joins TRBV28 to TRBJ2-2; TRBD1 matches 10 bases. The germline V gene has CDR1 MDHEN and CDR2 SYDVKM. V shed 7 bases, J shed 4 bases, and the junction held 9 bases outside the gene matches. This CDR3 is 16 amino acids long. The CDR3 sequence is CASTITGQGITGELFF. CDR3 coding DNA: TGTGCCAGCACCATCACGGGACAGGGGATCACCGGGGAGCTGTTTTTT.

V gene TRBV28 combines with J gene TRBJ1-1; a possible D gene is TRBD1 (5 bases). The germline V gene encodes CDR1 MDHEN and CDR2 SYDVKM. Trimming left V 2 bases short and J 4 bases short, with 14 bases between. The CDR3 extends over 15 amino acids. CDR3 sequence: CASSLGAGLGTEAFF. In DNA, the CDR3 is TGTGCCAGCAGTTTAGGGGCAGGGCTTGGCACTGAAGCTTTCTTT.

This clonotype was counted at least ten times. This chain connects TRBV7-9 to TRBJ1-2; 7 bases line up with TRBD1. J lost 3 bases, V lost 7 bases, and 5 bases had no gene match. The germline CDR1 and CDR2 sequences are SEHNR and FQNEAQ (reference sequence). This CDR3 spans 13 amino acids. The CDR3: CASTGTAYYGYTF. As DNA, the CDR3 is TGTGCCAGCACCGGGACAGCTTACTATGGCTACACCTTC.

The sample holds a few counts of this clonotype. This chain connects TRBV18 to TRBJ2-5; D is unclear. The CDR3 is 12 residues long. In germline, CDR1 is KGHSH, CDR2 LQKENI. Trimming pared 6 bases from V and 5 bases from J, leaving 10 bases between. As DNA, the CDR3 is TGTGCCAGCTCCGAAAACCGGGAGACCCAGTACTTC. Translated: CASSENRETQYF.

This chain connects TRBV14 to TRBJ2-5; D possibly corresponds to TRBD1 (6 bases). The germline V gene has CDR1 SGHDN and CDR2 FVKESK. Trimming shortened V by 4 bases and J by 2 bases, and 14 bases separated the two germline ends. The CDR3 is 15 residues long. The CDR3 spells CASSRGQTSQETQYF. The DNA of the CDR3 is TGTGCCAGCAGCCGCGGACAGACATCGCAAGAGACCCAGTACTTC.

The V call is TRBV20-1, the J call TRBJ1-2; D gene ambiguous. Germline V lookup: CDR1 DFQATT, CDR2 SNEGSKA (reference sequence). Trimming removed 1 base from V and 7 bases from J, with 16 bases in between. The CDR3 contains 14 residues. The CDR3 DNA is TGCAGTGCTAGAGCCGGTGGTACCTCTGGTGGCTACACCTTC. It is translated as CSARAGGTSGGYTF.

This clonotype was seen only a few times. The chain joins TRBV28 to TRBJ1-1, with TRBD1 as a possible D gene (6 bases). The germline V and J ends were trimmed by 5 bases and 1 base, with 17 bases remaining between them. This CDR3 has 16 residues. The germline V gene has CDR1 MDHEN and CDR2 SYDVKM. In nucleotides, the CDR3 is TGTGCCAGCAGTCCCGTTTCCAGGGGCCGGAACACTGAAGCTTTCTTT. Translated: CASSPVSRGRNTEAFF.

This clonotype was found many times. This chain uses TRBV10-3 with TRBJ2-5, with D perhaps being TRBD1 or TRBD2 (5 bases each). Trimming stripped 3 bases from V and 4 bases from J, with 9 bases between. The CDR3 runs to 13 residues. The germline V gene encodes CDR1 ENHRY and CDR2 SYGVKD. CDR3 in amino acids: CAISEGTGETQYF. CDR3 nucleotide sequence: TGTGCCATCAGTGAAGGGACCGGAGAGACCCAGTACTTC.

This clonotype came up many times. J is TRBJ1-1 and V is TRBV7-9; D unclear. V dropped 4 bases and J dropped 9 bases, with 12 bases sitting between them. The CDR3 consists of 12 residues. Germline CDR1 and CDR2: SEHNR and FQNEAQ (reference sequence). The CDR3 loop reads CASSYRSNQAFF. CDR3 nucleotide sequence: TGTGCCAGCAGCTACCGGTCCAACCAAGCTTTCTTT.

This chain links TRBV2 with TRBJ1-2; D perhaps matches TRBD1 (6 bases). The CDR3 consists of 11 residues. The germline V gene has CDR1 SNHLY and CDR2 FYNNEI. V was shortened by 8 bases and J by 3 bases, with 7 bases between the two germline ends. The CDR3 DNA reads as TGTGCCAGCGGGGGCGACTATGGCTACACCTTC. Amino acids: CASGGDYGYTF.

This chain's CDR3 is CASSFRTSESGNTIYF. The CDR3 DNA reads as TGTGCCAGCAGCTTCCGGACAAGCGAATCTGGAAACACCATATATTTT. The chain joins TRBV11-2 to TRBJ1-3, with TRBD1 as a possible D gene (5 bases). This CDR3 region has 16 residues. Germline V gives CDR1 SGHAT, CDR2 FQNNGV. V was shortened by 3 bases and J by 1 base, with 13 bases between the two germline ends. The full variable domain, its missing parts supplied by reference TRBV11-2 and TRBJ1-3, is EAGVAQSPRYKIIEKRQSVAFWCNPISGHATLYWYQQILGQGPKLLIQFQNNGVVDDSQLPKDRFSAERLKGVDSTLKIQPAKLEDSAVYLCASSFRTSESGNTIYFGEGSWLTVV.

This clonotype was detected only a few times. The rearrangement uses TRBV9 and TRBJ2-1; 13 bases map to TRBD2. The CDR3 contains 14 residues. CDR1 SGDLS and CDR2 YYNGEE come from the germline V gene. Trimming removed 9 bases from V and 5 bases from J; junction bases left unmatched: 5. The CDR3 sequence is CATKGLAGDNEQFF. CDR3 nucleotide sequence: TGTGCCACCAAAGGACTAGCGGGAGACAATGAGCAGTTCTTC.

This clonotype has just a few counts. This chain connects TRBV4-3 to TRBJ1-6, with D hard to call. Per germline, CDR1 LGHNA and CDR2 YSLEER. V gave up 0 bases and J gave up 7 bases, with 19 bases separating them. The CDR3 has 18 amino acids. The CDR3 sequence is CASSQDQTDDTWNSPLHF. DNA of the CDR3: TGCGCCAGCAGCCAAGATCAAACGGACGATACTTGGAATTCACCCCTCCACTTT.

With regard to this clonotype: A much more abundant neighbour one base away suggests this may be a read error. The chain employs TRBV7-9 and TRBJ2-1; D might be TRBD1 or TRBD2, each matching 6 bases. V was cut by 5 bases and J by 6 bases, with 20 bases left in between. Per the germline V gene, CDR1 is SEHNR and CDR2 is FQNEAQ (reference sequence). CDR3 size: 16 residues. CDR3 coding DNA: TGTGCCAGCAGCCCCCGGCTCTGGGGGGCCTGCAATGAGCAGTTCTTC. Translated: CASSPRLWGACNEQFF.